Below, 24 T cell receptor beta chains from the same sample are listed, as sequenced in a study of blood T cell repertoires in COVID-19. The table came from immunoSEQ multiplex PCR; TCRdb's copy has only in-frame clones and leaves some out. Of fewer than 150,000 clones in the sample, around 84% were seen once. The sequencing sample was made of peripheral blood. Every receptor here comes from a human donor in a cohort sampled during active COVID-19.

This chain uses TRBV5-1 with TRBJ2-7, with 14 bases matching TRBD2. The germline gives CDR1 SGHRS, CDR2 YFSETQ. The CDR3 consists of 15 residues. V dropped 5 bases and J dropped 7; count of bases not matched to a gene: 8. CDR3 residues: CASRTSGLAGEEQYF. DNA of the CDR3: TGCGCCAGCAGAACCTCGGGACTAGCGGGGGAGGAGCAGTACTTC. Supplemented by reference TRBV5-1 and TRBJ2-7, the full variable domain reads KAGVTQTPRYLIKTRGQQVTLSCSPISGHRSVSWYQQTPGQGLQFLFEYFSETQRNKGNFPGRFSGRQFSNSRSEMNVSTLELGDSALYLCASRTSGLAGEEQYFGPGTRLTVT.

This clone was detected only once. The CDR3 nucleotides are TGTGCCAGCAGCGGACTGTATAGCGGGAGCGCCTTGGCGAACACCGGGGAGCTGTTTTTT. Protein sequence: CASSGLYSGSALANTGELFF. The rearrangement joins TRBV9 to TRBJ2-2; 9 nucleotides align to TRBD2. V trimming: 3 bases; J trimming: 0 bases; junction bases outside the gene matches: 15. The CDR3 spans 20 residues. Germline loops: CDR1 SGDLS, CDR2 YYNGEE.

The chain is built from TRBV6-5 and TRBJ2-7, with 8 bases that match TRBD1. The CDR3 is made up of 16 amino acids. V dropped 0 bases and J dropped 4; count of bases not matched to a gene: 8. Germline V lookup: CDR1 MNHEY, CDR2 SVGAGI. The CDR3 DNA sequence: TGTGCCAGCAGTTACTCTCCCGGGACAGGAGGGTACGAGCAGTACTTC. Translation gives CASSYSPGTGGYEQYF.

V gene TRBV28 combines with J gene TRBJ1-4; 10 bases line up with TRBD1. V was clipped by 7 bases and J by 12 bases; unmatched bases: 11. Germline V gene sequence: CDR1 MDHEN, CDR2 SYDVKM. The CDR3 is made up of 14 amino acids. The CDR3 sequence: CASISGQGPSELFF. The CDR3 bases are TGTGCCAGCATCTCGGGACAGGGGCCGTCGGAACTGTTTTTT.

This clone occurred a few times. CDR3 coding DNA: TGTGCCAGCAGTTCGGACAGGCGTAATTCACCCCTCCACTTT. Amino acid sequence: CASSSDRRNSPLHF. The chain uses TRBV5-6 and TRBJ1-6; 7 bases map to TRBD1. Germline assignment: CDR1 SGHDT and CDR2 YYEEEE. The CDR3 sequence is 14 residues long. V was clipped by 5 bases and J by 6 bases; unmatched bases: 5.

The V call is TRBV6-5, the J call TRBJ2-3; D may be TRBD1 (6 bases). The CDR3 is made up of 14 amino acids. The V and J ends lost 6 bases and 2 bases respectively, with 12 bases between them. Germline CDR1 is MNHEY and CDR2 is SVGAGI. CDR3 region: CASSPGQYTDTQYF. The CDR3 DNA is TGTGCCAGCAGCCCCGGACAGTACACAGATACGCAGTATTTT.

The count of this clone is one. This chain links TRBV28 with TRBJ1-1, with a tentative D call TRBD1 (6 bases). Germline CDR1 MDHEN, CDR2 SYDVKM. This CDR3 comprises 14 residues. Trimming removed 5 bases at V and 3 bases at J, with 13 bases between. The CDR3 nucleotides read TGTGCCAGCAGTCTACCCACAGGGTACACTGAAGCTTTCTTT. This codes for CASSLPTGYTEAFF.

This chain links TRBV18 with TRBJ2-7; no reliable D call. Trimming removed 5 bases from V and 6 bases from J, with 14 bases in between. This CDR3 has 13 residues. Germline-derived CDR1 and CDR2 are KGHSH and LQKENI. The CDR3 DNA reads as TGTGCCAGCTCATCTGCTTATGCAGTCGAGCAGTACTTC. It encodes CASSSAYAVEQYF.

This chain connects TRBV18 to TRBJ1-2, with unresolved D. V lost 3 bases, J lost 2 bases, and 13 bases lay in between. The CDR3 consists of 15 residues. Germline values: CDR1 KGHSH, CDR2 LQKENI. CDR3 DNA: TGTGCCAGCTCACCCCCTTCAGCGGGAAACTATGGCTACACCTTC. Protein: CASSPPSAGNYGYTF.

The chain is built from TRBV19 and TRBJ2-3; 8 nucleotides align to TRBD2. The trim removed 4 bases at V and 4 bases at J, leaving 22 bases unmatched. CDR1 LNHDA and CDR2 SQIVND come from the germline V gene (reference sequence). CDR3 length: 20 residues. CDR3 in DNA: TGTGCCAGTAGTACAACCCTTGGCGGGGGGTTCTCTCGGTGGGCAGATACGCAGTATTTT. Amino acid sequence: CASSTTLGGGFSRWADTQYF.

This chain's CDR3 is CASSTRQNHGYTF. The CDR3 DNA sequence: TGTGCCAGCAGTACAAGACAGAACCATGGCTACACCTTC. The chain combines TRBV5-6 with TRBJ1-2, with D possibly being TRBD1 (5 bases). Germline V CDR1 and CDR2: SGHDT, YYEEEE. The V end lost 5 bases, the J end lost 6 bases, and 14 bases lay between the germline ends. The CDR3 totals 13 residues.

The V call is TRBV5-1, the J call TRBJ1-2; 8 positions agree with TRBD1. CDR1 and CDR2 from the germline V gene are SGHRS and YFSETQ. The CDR3 contains 15 residues. The trim removed 0 bases at V and 5 bases at J, leaving 6 bases unmatched. CDR3 region: CASSLGQGAGYGYTF. DNA for the CDR3: TGCGCCAGCAGCTTGGGCCAGGGGGCGGGGTATGGCTACACCTTC.

This chain joins TRBV27 and TRBJ1-5; 9 nucleotides align to TRBD1. This CDR3 has 14 residues. V shed 4 bases, J shed 4 bases, and the junction held 2 bases outside the gene matches. Per germline, CDR1 MNHEY and CDR2 SMNVEV (reference sequence). This CDR3 reads CASSSQGANQPQHF. Here the CDR3 DNA reads TGTGCCAGCAGTTCACAGGGGGCGAATCAGCCCCAGCATTTT.

This chain uses TRBV28 with TRBJ1-4, with a tentative D call TRBD1 (5 bases). V was trimmed by 1 base and J by 4 bases, leaving 10 bases between them. Germline CDR1 is MDHEN and CDR2 is SYDVKM. The CDR3 has 15 residues. The DNA of the CDR3 is TGTGCCAGCAGTTTATCGACAGCACTTAATGAAAAACTGTTTTTT. Its translation is CASSLSTALNEKLFF.

The chain carries TRBV9 and TRBJ2-2; possibly TRBD1 for D (6 bases). The V end was cut by 3 bases, the J end by 4 bases, with 19 bases between. The CDR3 is 17 amino acids. Germline CDR1 is SGDLS and CDR2 is YYNGEE. The CDR3 coding sequence is TGTGCCAGCAGCGCCCGCCGGGCAGGGGAGACCACCGGGGAGCTGTTTTTT. Residues: CASSARRAGETTGELFF.

J is TRBJ1-1 and V is TRBV4-1; D is undetermined. Germline CDR1 reads MGHRA; CDR2 reads YSYEKL. This CDR3 comprises 16 residues. Trimming shortened V by 2 bases and J by 2 bases, and 15 bases separated the two germline ends. The CDR3 is CASSQWAVGTNTEAFF. CDR3 DNA sequence: TGCGCCAGCAGCCAATGGGCCGTGGGCACAAACACTGAAGCTTTCTTT.

The chain combines TRBV28 with TRBJ1-3, with TRBD1 as a possible D gene (6 bases). Germline values: CDR1 MDHEN, CDR2 SYDVKM. V was cut by 7 bases and J by 0 bases, with 10 bases left in between. The CDR3 has 14 amino acids. The chain's CDR3 is CASTTGSSGNTIYF. The CDR3 DNA follows: TGTGCCAGCACTACAGGGAGCTCTGGAAACACCATATATTTT.

This clone was seen once. This chain joins TRBV7-8 and TRBJ2-1; D remains ambiguous. The V gene lost 4 bases and the J gene lost 13 bases, with 14 bases spanning the gap. The CDR3 loop spans 12 amino acids. Germline CDR1 SGHVS, CDR2 FQNEAQ. In DNA form, the CDR3 reads TGTGCCAGCAGCTCTAGGCAGCCTCGACAGTTCTTC. Amino acids: CASSSRQPRQFF.

This clone appeared a single time. The gene calls are TRBV18 and TRBJ1-4; the D gene is possibly TRBD1 (6 bases). Germline values: CDR1 KGHSH, CDR2 LQKENI. The CDR3 has 14 residues. Trimming shortened V by 6 bases and J by 2 bases, and 10 bases separated the two germline ends. The CDR3 nucleotides read TGTGCCAGCTCCAATACAGGGACTAATGAAAAACTGTTTTTT. This encodes CASSNTGTNEKLFF. The full variable domain, completed using reference TRBV18 and TRBJ1-4, is NAGVMQNPRHLVRRRGQEARLRCSPMKGHSHVYWYRQLPEEGLKFMVYLQKENIIDESGMPKERFSAEFPKEGPSILRIQQVVRGDSAAYFCASSNTGTNEKLFFGSGTQLSVL.

This clone was found a few times. The same CDR3 also results from other DNA sequences found in this sample. The V gene is TRBV19, the J gene TRBJ1-5; D remains unclear. V was cut by 1 base and J by 7 bases, with 8 bases left in between. The germline V gene has CDR1 LNHDA and CDR2 SQIVND (reference sequence). The CDR3 extends over 13 amino acids. In DNA, the CDR3 is TGTGCCAGTAGTATAGGACAAGGACAGCCCCAGCATTTT. Its protein product is CASSIGQGQPQHF.

This sequence joins TRBV2 and TRBJ2-5; TRBD2 is a possible D gene (6 bases). The V and J ends lost 1 base and 4 bases respectively, with 10 bases between them. CDR1 SNHLY and CDR2 FYNNEI come from the germline V gene. The CDR3 totals 14 residues. The CDR3 nucleotides read TGTGCCAGCAGTGAAGGACTAGAGGGAGAGACCCAGTACTTC. Amino acids: CASSEGLEGETQYF.

The chain combines TRBV27 with TRBJ2-1; tentatively, D is TRBD2 (6 bases). The germline CDR1 and CDR2 sequences are MNHEY and SMNVEV (reference sequence). The CDR3 consists of 18 residues. V was trimmed by 5 bases and J by 4 bases, leaving 24 bases between them. CDR3 residues: CASSLFMGGGGLYNEQFF. CDR3 nucleotides: TGTGCCAGCAGTCTATTTATGGGTGGGGGAGGTTTGTACAATGAGCAGTTCTTC.

The J gene is TRBJ1-2, the V gene TRBV6-6, with D unresolved. The CDR3 totals 13 residues. Per the germline V gene, CDR1 is MNHNY and CDR2 is SVGAGI (reference sequence). The germline V and J ends were trimmed by 2 bases and 6 bases, with 10 bases remaining between them. The CDR3 loop is CASSYEGYDGYTF. CDR3 coding DNA: TGTGCCAGCAGTTACGAGGGATATGATGGCTACACCTTC.

The chain couples TRBV2 to TRBJ1-5; D is possibly TRBD1 (5 bases). CDR3 length: 14 amino acids. Germline-derived CDR1 and CDR2 are SNHLY and FYNNEI. The ends were cut back, 3 bases at V and 0 bases at J, with 6 bases in the middle. CDR3 loop: CASSDRVSNQPQHF. In nucleotides, the CDR3 is TGTGCCAGCAGTGACAGGGTTAGCAATCAGCCCCAGCATTTT. The whole variable domain, filled in from reference TRBV2 and TRBJ1-5, reads EPEVTQTPSHQVTQMGQEVILRCVPISNHLYFYWYRQILGQKVEFLVSFYNNEISEKSEIFDDQFSVERPDGSNFTLKIRSTKLEDSAMYFCASSDRVSNQPQHFGDGTRLSIL.